The 25 T cell receptor beta chains below all came from one sample that was sequenced in a study of blood T cell repertoires in COVID-19. The assay was immunoSEQ multiplex PCR, and TCRdb's table has in-frame clones only and misses some. Of about 210,000 clones in the sample, 87% were seen once. Material for sequencing was peripheral blood. The receptor set was obtained from a man aged 55 to 70 who had recovered from COVID-19.

This rearrangement joins TRBV30 to TRBJ1-5; D not certain. This CDR3 region has 15 residues. The V gene's germline CDR1 is GTSNPN and CDR2 SVGIG (reference sequence). Trimming stripped 2 bases from V and 2 bases from J, with 13 bases between. CDR3 sequence: CAWSLGSSRNQPQHF. The CDR3 coding sequence is TGTGCCTGGAGTCTCGGGAGTAGTCGCAATCAGCCCCAGCATTTT.

CDR3 DNA sequence: TGTGCCAGCAGCGTCGGACAGGCCCAGGAGACCCAGTACTTC. Amino acid sequence: CASSVGQAQETQYF. The gene calls are TRBV5-4 and TRBJ2-5; 7 positions match TRBD1. The CDR3 totals 14 residues. Looked up from germline, CDR1 is SGHNT and CDR2 is YYREEE (reference sequence). The V gene end was trimmed by 4 bases and the J gene end by 5 bases; junction bases not matched to a gene: 8. Using reference TRBV5-4 and TRBJ2-5 for the parts outside the CDR3, the full variable domain is ETGVTQSPTHLIKTRGQQVTLRCSSQSGHNTVSWYQQALGQGPQFIFQYYREEENGRGNFPPRFSGLQFPNYSSELNVNALELDDSALYLCASSVGQAQETQYFGPGTRLLVL.

This clone was seen once. This chain joins TRBV9 and TRBJ2-1; no clear D. V gave up 0 bases and J gave up 5 bases, with 9 bases separating them. Germline CDR1 SGDLS, CDR2 YYNGEE. This CDR3 has 14 amino acids. CDR3: CASSVGRTDNEQFF. The CDR3 nucleotides read TGTGCCAGCAGCGTAGGGAGAACCGACAATGAGCAGTTCTTC.

The chain uses TRBV6-2 or TRBV6-3 and TRBJ2-4; the D gene could be TRBD1 or TRBD2 (7 bases each). The CDR3 loop spans 15 amino acids. Germline values: CDR1 MNHEY, CDR2 SVGEGT. V lost 6 bases and J 0 bases, leaving 12 bases between the germline ends. Here the CDR3 DNA reads TGTGCCAGCAGCCCAGGGGGGGTAGCCAAAAACATTCAGTACTTC. Translating gives CASSPGGVAKNIQYF.

Only one count was recorded for this clone. The chain carries TRBV28 and TRBJ2-3; tentative D call: TRBD1 (6 bases). This CDR3 has 16 amino acids. Trimming pared 3 bases from V and 2 bases from J, leaving 15 bases between. Germline V CDR1 and CDR2: MDHEN, SYDVKM. CDR3 region: CASSFQGPRFTDTQYF. CDR3 nucleotide sequence: TGTGCCAGCAGTTTCCAGGGGCCACGCTTCACAGATACGCAGTATTTT.

This chain uses TRBV2 with TRBJ1-1, with TRBD1 matching over 7 bases. CDR1 is SNHLY, CDR2 FYNNEI, per germline. The CDR3 is 14 amino acids. V lost 6 bases, J lost 7 bases, and 11 bases stayed unmatched. CDR3 sequence (DNA): TGTGCCAGCAGACCGAGGACAGGCACAGGTGAAGCTTTCTTT. The encoded protein is CASRPRTGTGEAFF.

V gene TRBV6-6 combines with J gene TRBJ2-7, with 8 bases aligning to TRBD1. Trimming cost V 4 bases and J 5 bases; bases outside gene matches: 7. Germline values: CDR1 MNHNY, CDR2 SVGAGI (reference sequence). The CDR3 loop spans 14 amino acids. The DNA for the CDR3 is TGTGCCAGCAGTTCGGGACAGGCAGTCGACGAGCAGTACTTC. Protein: CASSSGQAVDEQYF.

V and J are TRBV6-2 or TRBV6-3 and TRBJ1-2; D remains unclear. With 2 bases removed from V and 8 bases from J, the gap between germline ends came to 9 bases. The germline V gene encodes CDR1 MNHEY and CDR2 SVGEGT. The CDR3 is 12 amino acids. CDR3: CASSYQDGGYTF. The CDR3 nucleotides read TGTGCCAGCAGTTACCAAGATGGCGGCTACACCTTC.

The chain links TRBV18 to TRBJ2-5; 11 nucleotides match TRBD2. The germline V gene encodes CDR1 KGHSH and CDR2 LQKENI. The CDR3 extends over 15 amino acids. V lost 6 bases, J lost 1 base, and 4 bases stayed unmatched. The CDR3 DNA reads as TGTGCCAGCTCGTCAGGACTAGCGGGCCAAGAGACCCAGTACTTC. This translates into CASSSGLAGQETQYF.

The CDR3 reads CASSQDLTSNTGELFF. CDR3 in DNA: TGTGCCAGCAGCCAAGATTTAACTTCGAACACCGGGGAGCTGTTTTTT. The chain links TRBV4-2 to TRBJ2-2; D is undetermined. Trimming left V 0 bases short and J 0 bases short, with 8 bases between. The CDR3 is made up of 16 amino acids. CDR1 is LGHNA, CDR2 YNFKEQ, per germline.

The gene calls are TRBV24-1 and TRBJ2-1; D unresolved. Germline V gene sequence: CDR1 KGHDR, CDR2 SFDVKD. The V end lost 3 bases, the J end lost 2 bases, and 13 bases lay between the germline ends. This CDR3 is built from 16 residues. The CDR3 loop reads CATSDPTPGTYNEQFF. Here the CDR3 DNA reads TGTGCCACCAGTGATCCGACTCCCGGCACCTACAATGAGCAGTTCTTC.

The genes are TRBV6-2 or TRBV6-3 and TRBJ2-1, with D tentatively TRBD1 (6 bases). The CDR3 runs 14 residues. Germline V gene lookup returns CDR1 MNHEY and CDR2 SVGEGT. The V gene lost 7 bases and the J gene lost 4 bases, with 14 bases spanning the gap. The CDR3 is CASIPGHNYNEQFF. DNA for the CDR3: TGTGCCAGCATCCCGGGACACAATTACAATGAGCAGTTCTTC.

J is TRBJ2-4 and V is TRBV9; TRBD1 matches at 7 bases. CDR1 and CDR2 (germline): SGDLS, YYNGEE. The trim removed 0 bases at V and 6 bases at J, leaving 6 bases unmatched. The CDR3 has 15 amino acids. The CDR3 DNA reads as TGTGCCAGCAGCGTAGAAGGGGGCTGGGGAAACATTCAGTACTTC. Translation gives CASSVEGGWGNIQYF.

The rearrangement links TRBV4-1 to TRBJ2-3, with 9 bases lining up with TRBD1. The CDR3 runs 16 residues. V dropped 0 bases and J dropped 6; count of bases not matched to a gene: 7. CDR1 is MGHRA and CDR2 is YSYEKL in the germline V gene. The CDR3 coding sequence is TGCGCCAGCAGCCAAGAGAAGGGACAGGGCTGGGATACGCAGTATTTT. It codes for CASSQEKGQGWDTQYF.

V gene TRBV19 combines with J gene TRBJ1-3; the match to TRBD1 covers 9 bases. From germline, CDR1 is LNHDA and CDR2 SQIVND (reference sequence). V was pared by 4 bases and J by 8 bases, with 12 bases of the junction left unmatched. The CDR3 runs 16 residues. The CDR3 DNA reads TGTGCCAGTAGTACCTTCTCCGGGACAGGGATGGACACCATATATTTT. Translating gives CASSTFSGTGMDTIYF. The full variable domain, rest sourced from reference TRBV19 and TRBJ1-3, is DGGITQSPKYLFRKEGQNVTLSCEQNLNHDAMYWYRQDPGQGLRLIYYSQIVNDFQKGDIAEGYSVSREKKESFPLTVTSAQKNPTAFYLCASSTFSGTGMDTIYFGEGSWLTVV.

In its sample, this clone was seen once. The genes are TRBV29-1 and TRBJ1-4; 8 nucleotides align to TRBD1. Looked up from germline, CDR1 is SQVTM and CDR2 is ANQGSEA. The CDR3 length is 13 residues. V was clipped by 6 bases and J by 10 bases; unmatched bases: 10. CDR3 region: CSVFGQGGLKLFF. CDR3 bases: TGCAGCGTCTTCGGACAGGGAGGGTTAAAACTGTTTTTT.

The V and J genes are TRBV11-3 and TRBJ1-5, with 9 bases fitting TRBD1. Germline CDR1 reads SGHNT; CDR2 reads YENEEA. The CDR3 has 18 amino acids. The V and J ends lost 7 bases and 0 bases, in that order; junction bases with no gene match: 13. The chain's CDR3 is CASTDGEDRGNSNQPQHF. CDR3 coding DNA: TGTGCCAGCACCGACGGGGAGGACAGGGGCAATAGCAATCAGCCCCAGCATTTT.

J is TRBJ2-1 and V is TRBV10-1, with TRBD2 matching 14 bases. With V trimmed by 7 bases and J by 8 bases, 10 bases remained unmatched. Germline V lookup: CDR1 WNHNN, CDR2 SYGVQD (reference sequence). The CDR3 covers 16 residues. For the CDR3, the DNA is TGCGCCAGCACCGGGACTAGCGGGAGACCCCAGGATGAGCAGTTCTTC. The encoded protein is CASTGTSGRPQDEQFF.

The chain carries TRBV9 and TRBJ1-5, with TRBD1 matching over 8 bases. The V segment lost 2 bases and the J segment 7 bases; nucleotides outside the gene matches: 8. The CDR3 loop spans 15 amino acids. Germline V gene sequence: CDR1 SGDLS, CDR2 YYNGEE. CDR3 loop: CASSVQGALGQPQHF. The CDR3 nucleotides read TGTGCCAGCAGCGTTCAGGGGGCGCTTGGGCAGCCCCAGCATTTT.

This chain uses TRBV6-5 with TRBJ2-5, with D perhaps TRBD1 (5 bases). This CDR3 comprises 13 residues. Germline CDR1 is MNHEY and CDR2 is SVGAGI. The germline V and J ends were trimmed by 6 bases and 5 bases, with 13 bases remaining between them. The CDR3 loop is CASRNWGVETQYF. Written as DNA, the CDR3 is TGTGCCAGCAGGAACTGGGGCGTGGAGACCCAGTACTTC.

This clone was seen just once. The chain couples TRBV19 to TRBJ2-1; D remains unclear. Trimming removed 1 base at V and 9 bases at J, with 13 bases between. Germline V gene sequence: CDR1 LNHDA, CDR2 SQIVND (reference sequence). The CDR3 has 14 amino acids. This CDR3 is CASSIGQSGGEQFF. The CDR3 region has the DNA TGTGCCAGTAGTATAGGGCAGTCCGGCGGTGAGCAGTTCTTC. Based on the CDR3 plus reference TRBV19 and TRBJ2-1, the full variable domain is DGGITQSPKYLFRKEGQNVTLSCEQNLNHDAMYWYRQDPGQGLRLIYYSQIVNDFQKGDIAEGYSVSREKKESFPLTVTSAQKNPTAFYLCASSIGQSGGEQFFGPGTRLTVL.

The V and J genes are TRBV7-9 and TRBJ2-7; D remains ambiguous. Trimming took off 5 bases at V and 3 bases at J, with 8 bases between the two ends. The CDR3 loop spans 12 amino acids. In germline, CDR1 is SEHNR, CDR2 FQNEAQ (reference sequence). The CDR3 nucleotides read TGTGCCAGCAGCCCCTCAGGCTACGAGCAGTACTTC. Residues: CASSPSGYEQYF.

This clone was seen once. The CDR3 bases are TGTGCCAGCAGCTCAACCTCCACTGATACGCAGTATTTT. Amino acid sequence: CASSSTSTDTQYF. This chain connects TRBV5-4 to TRBJ2-3; D gene unclear. This CDR3 contains 13 residues. The V and J ends lost 3 bases and 6 bases respectively, with 11 bases between them. From germline, CDR1 is SGHNT and CDR2 YYREEE (reference sequence).

The chain recombines TRBV27 with TRBJ2-7; 9 nucleotides agree with TRBD1. The germline gives CDR1 MNHEY, CDR2 SMNVEV (reference sequence). The CDR3 loop spans 17 amino acids. Losses at the gene ends were 6 bases for V and 6 bases for J; bases not matched to a gene: 18. In nucleotides, the CDR3 is TGTGCCAGCAGAACGGTAGGAGTAGGACAGGGGTACGGCGAGCAGTACTTC. Translating gives CASRTVGVGQGYGEQYF.

The chain has TRBV10-1 and TRBJ2-1, with 11 bases fitting TRBD2. J gave up 5 bases and V 6 bases, and 9 bases lay outside the gene matches. The CDR3 runs 16 residues. From germline, CDR1 is WNHNN and CDR2 SYGVQD (reference sequence). For the CDR3, the DNA is TGCGCCAGCAGGAACGGAGTAGCGGGGGGGAACAATGAGCAGTTCTTC. Translated: CASRNGVAGGNNEQFF.